A selection of T cell receptor beta chains follows, all from one sample in a study of T cell repertoires and HLA-DP antigens. Some clones are missing from TCRdb's copy, which holds only in-frame ones; the method was immunoSEQ multiplex PCR. The profile shows roughly 110,000 clones, 92% of them singletons. Their specific antigens are unknown. Material: CD4+ T cells from PBMCs. The receptors stem from a woman aged 18 to 35 in good health and CMV-seronegative. Each CDR3 is given with its conserved first and last residue. A D gene is named only where the DNA matches it firmly. Size values are once, few and many counts, or a class for expanded clones, and some rows have none.

v_gene	abundance	len	j_gene	d_gene	CDR3aa	CDR3nt
TRBV27	-	13	TRBJ2-3	-	CASSRSSTDTQYF	TGTGCCAGCAGTCGATCTAGCACAGATACGCAGTATTTT
TRBV9	-	15	TRBJ1-1	TRBD1	CASSARQGGGTEAFF	TGTGCCAGCAGCGCCCGCCAGGGGGGGGGAACTGAAGCTTTCTTT
TRBV27	-	15	TRBJ1-5	-	CASSLSEDFNQPQHF	TGTGCCAGCAGTTTATCAGAGGACTTTAATCAGCCCCAGCATTTT
TRBV4-2	once	16	TRBJ2-2	-	CASSQGRALYTGELFF	TGTGCCAGCAGCCAAGGCAGGGCACTGTACACCGGGGAGCTGTTTTTT
TRBV12-2	-	15	TRBJ2-7	-	CASRLAGQGSYEQYF	TGTGCAAGTCGCTTAGCGGGACAGGGGTCCTACGAGCAGTACTTC
TRBV28	-	15	TRBJ1-1	TRBD1	CASRRDRGRNTEAFF	TGTGCCAGCCGCCGGGACAGGGGGCGGAACACTGAAGCTTTCTTT
TRBV7-8	-	13	TRBJ2-1	-	CASSLDVPGPTFF	TGTGCCAGCAGCTTAGACGTCCCGGGGCCGACGTTCTTC
TRBV19	-	15	TRBJ2-5	-	CASSLRDSMAETQYF	TGTGCCAGTAGCCTCCGGGACTCCATGGCGGAGACCCAGTACTTC
TRBV4-2	-	18	TRBJ2-6	-	CASSQGFRRGAGANVLTF	TGTGCCAGCAGCCAAGGGTTTCGCCGAGGGGCTGGGGCCAACGTCCTGACTTTC
TRBV5-8	-	17	TRBJ2-7	TRBD1	CASSLFKWSGGLYEQYF	TGTGCCAGCAGCTTGTTTAAGTGGTCAGGGGGCCTTTACGAGCAGTACTTC
TRBV4-2	-	17	TRBJ2-7	TRBD2	CASSQGTSVIGSYEQYF	TGTGCCAGCAGCCAAGGGACTAGCGTCATCGGCTCCTACGAGCAGTACTTC
TRBV4-3	many	15	TRBJ2-3	-	CASSQDLSSTDTQYF	TGCGCCAGCAGCCAGGACCTAAGTAGCACAGATACGCAGTATTTT
TRBV5-1	once	14	TRBJ2-3	-	CASSPGAVTDTQYF	TGCGCCAGCAGCCCCGGAGCCGTCACAGATACGCAGTATTTT
TRBV5-1	once	15	TRBJ2-1	TRBD2	CASSLSPGLRNEQFF	TGCGCCAGCAGCTTGTCCCCGGGACTACGCAATGAGCAGTTCTTC
TRBV11-1	-	16	TRBJ2-2	-	CASNSRGHKNTGELFF	TGTGCCAGCAACTCCCGTGGACACAAGAACACCGGGGAGCTGTTTTTT
TRBV11-2	-	15	TRBJ2-5	TRBD1	CASSWDRNDQETQYF	TGTGCCAGCAGCTGGGACAGGAATGACCAAGAGACCCAGTACTTC
TRBV5-1	-	16	TRBJ2-1	TRBD2	CASGETGTSVYNEQFF	TGCGCCAGCGGAGAAACCGGGACTAGCGTCTACAATGAGCAGTTCTTC
TRBV11-2	once	16	TRBJ1-5	TRBD1	CASSPRQGISNQPQHF	TGTGCCAGCAGCCCCCGACAGGGCATCAGCAATCAGCCCCAGCATTTT
TRBV5-1	-	15	TRBJ2-1	TRBD2	CASRRIAGGPGEQFF	TGCGCCAGCAGGCGGATAGCGGGAGGGCCGGGTGAGCAGTTCTTC
TRBV18	-	15	TRBJ1-2	TRBD1	CASSQDRGRNYGYTF	TGTGCCAGCTCACAGGACAGGGGGCGAAACTATGGCTACACCTTC
TRBV10-1	-	11	TRBJ2-2	-	CASSDVGELFF	TGCGCCAGCAGTGATGTCGGGGAGCTGTTTTTT
TRBV11-1	once	16	TRBJ2-4	TRBD2	CASSPRLASTGNIQYF	TGTGCCAGCAGCCCTCGACTAGCGAGCACGGGAAACATTCAGTACTTC
TRBV6-5	-	13	TRBJ1-6	-	CASSIPGPSPLHF	TGTGCCAGCAGCATACCGGGACCTTCACCCCTCCACTTT
TRBV7-9	-	17	TRBJ2-2	TRBD2	CASSPPPWLADTGELFF	TGTGCCAGCAGCCCGCCACCGTGGCTAGCGGACACCGGGGAGCTGTTTTTT
TRBV28	-	14	TRBJ1-1	TRBD1	CASSLGQRDTEAFF	TGTGCCAGCAGTTTGGGACAGAGGGACACTGAAGCTTTCTTT
TRBV2	-	12	TRBJ2-7	-	CASRTQGREQYF	TGTGCCAGCAGGACACAGGGACGCGAGCAGTACTTC
TRBV27	once	16	TRBJ1-6	-	CASSLDRPPYNSPLHF	TGTGCCAGCAGTTTGGACCGACCCCCATATAATTCACCCCTCCACTTT
TRBV6-1	-	10	TRBJ1-5	-	CATGGQPQHF	TGTGCCACCGGTGGGCAGCCCCAGCATTTT
TRBV7-3	-	13	TRBJ2-2	-	CASSLDPTGELFF	TGTGCCAGCAGCCTCGATCCCACCGGGGAGCTGTTTTTT
TRBV4-2	-	15	TRBJ2-1	-	CASSQKRYSYNEQFF	TGTGCCAGCAGCCAAAAGCGTTACTCCTACAATGAGCAGTTCTTC
TRBV19	once	17	TRBJ2-7	TRBD1	CASSTYRPGQGTYEQYF	TGTGCCAGTAGTACATACCGCCCCGGACAGGGTACCTACGAGCAGTACTTC
TRBV7-9	-	16	TRBJ1-2	-	CASSPLRAPSNYGYTF	TGTGCCAGCAGCCCTCTTCGGGCCCCGTCTAACTATGGCTACACCTTC
TRBV6-9	-	15	TRBJ2-1	-	CASSPTDLRNNEQFF	TGTGCCAGCAGTCCGACGGACTTGCGAAACAATGAGCAGTTCTTC
TRBV18	once	13	TRBJ2-1	-	CASSPLLGNEQFF	TGTGCCAGCTCACCACTACTAGGGAATGAGCAGTTCTTC
TRBV2	-	15	TRBJ2-3	-	CASSASSGSTDTQYF	TGTGCCAGCAGTGCCTCTTCCGGGAGCACAGATACGCAGTATTTT
TRBV11-2	-	17	TRBJ1-4	TRBD1	CASSATGQAVPGKKLFF	TGTGCCAGCAGCGCAACGGGACAGGCGGTACCCGGGAAAAAACTGTTTTTT
TRBV5-1	-	14	TRBJ2-7	TRBD2	CASSLLLAGTEQYF	TGCGCCAGCAGCTTGTTGCTAGCGGGAACCGAGCAGTACTTC
TRBV5-1	-	15	TRBJ2-3	TRBD1	CASSPGQGTTDTQYF	TGCGCCAGCAGCCCTGGACAGGGAACCACAGATACGCAGTATTTT
TRBV5-6	-	15	TRBJ2-2	-	CASSPRLGYGGELFF	TGTGCCAGCAGCCCCCGATTGGGGTATGGCGGGGAGCTGTTTTTT
TRBV10-2	-	13	TRBJ2-5	-	CASQKGVLWTQYF	TGCGCCAGCCAAAAAGGGGTGCTTTGGACCCAGTACTTC
TRBV19	-	14	TRBJ2-6	-	CASSISSGANVLTF	TGTGCCAGTAGTATATCGTCTGGGGCCAACGTCCTGACTTTC
TRBV28	-	12	TRBJ1-2	-	CASSPGVGGYTF	TGTGCCAGCAGCCCAGGGGTCGGGGGCTACACCTTC
TRBV27	-	14	TRBJ2-7	-	CASSSSRGPYEQYF	TGTGCCAGCAGTTCCTCCAGGGGTCCCTACGAGCAGTACTTC
TRBV9	-	16	TRBJ2-1	-	CASSVGLAKAYNEQFF	TGTGCCAGCAGCGTAGGCCTAGCGAAGGCGTACAATGAGCAGTTCTTC
TRBV7-2	-	14	TRBJ2-3	-	CASSLVLAKDTQYF	TGTGCCAGCAGCTTAGTCCTAGCGAAAGATACGCAGTATTTT